These 5 T cell receptor beta chains share one sample of origin, sequenced in a study of blood T cell repertoires in COVID-19. Repertoires were generated with immunoSEQ multiplex PCR, while TCRdb's copy carries only in-frame clones and drops some. The sample has 130,000 or so clones, just over 85% seen once. The sample taken for sequencing was peripheral blood. The receptors were sampled from a woman aged 55-70 years with acute or convalescent COVID-19.

The gene calls are TRBV7-3 and TRBJ1-1; no definite D call. The CDR3 totals 14 residues. The germline CDR1 and CDR2 sequences are SGHTA and FQGTGA. V gave up 1 base and J gave up 4 bases, with 10 bases separating them. The CDR3 DNA reads TGTGCCAGCAGCTTAAGCGGCACAATCACTGAAGCTTTCTTT. It codes for CASSLSGTITEAFF.

The chain has TRBV6-5 and TRBJ2-1; 7 bases map to TRBD1. The CDR3 totals 15 residues. Germline CDR1 is MNHEY and CDR2 is SVGAGI. Trimming removed 6 bases from V and 4 bases from J; junction bases left unmatched: 9. The CDR3 here is CASRRRDRRYNEQFF. CDR3 DNA: TGTGCCAGCAGACGACGGGACAGACGTTACAATGAGCAGTTCTTC.

This clone was seen only once. The V call is TRBV2, the J call TRBJ1-2, with 9 bases aligning to TRBD1. After removal of 3 bases from V and 6 bases from J, the junction contained 8 bases not matched to a gene. This CDR3 spans 15 amino acids. Germline V lookup: CDR1 SNHLY, CDR2 FYNNEI. The CDR3 sequence: CASSEVATGGNGYTF. In nucleotides, the CDR3 is TGTGCCAGCAGTGAGGTGGCGACAGGGGGGAATGGCTACACCTTC.

The chain recombines TRBV18 with TRBJ1-6, with 9 nucleotides matching TRBD1. V lost 0 bases and J lost 8; bases outside the gene matches: 5. Germline V gene data show CDR1 as KGHSH and CDR2 as LQKENI. CDR3 size: 16 residues. The CDR3 DNA sequence: TGTGCCAGCTCACCACCGGGACAGGGATCATATTCACCCCTCCACTTT. This translates into CASSPPGQGSYSPLHF. Complete variable domain (other parts from reference TRBV18 and TRBJ1-6): NAGVMQNPRHLVRRRGQEARLRCSPMKGHSHVYWYRQLPEEGLKFMVYLQKENIIDESGMPKERFSAEFPKEGPSILRIQQVVRGDSAAYFCASSPPGQGSYSPLHFGNGTRLTVT.

V is TRBV9 and J is TRBJ1-3, with D possibly matching TRBD1 (6 bases). Trimming took 3 bases from V and 0 from J, leaving 16 bases between them. This CDR3 contains 17 residues. Germline V gene lookup returns CDR1 SGDLS and CDR2 YYNGEE. In DNA, the CDR3 is TGTGCCAGCAGCGCCACCGGGACAACGAACTCTGGAAACACCATATATTTT. Amino acid sequence: CASSATGTTNSGNTIYF.